The 14 T cell receptor beta chains reported below all come from one sample, sequenced in a study of blood T cell repertoires in COVID-19. Clones were read by immunoSEQ multiplex PCR, and TCRdb kept only the in-frame ones, dropping some. The top ten clones hold roughly two fifths of a sample with 70,000 to 85,000 clones, more than 70% of them seen once. Sequencing was performed on peripheral blood. These receptors originate from a man at least 80 years old with active or convalescent COVID-19.

V and J are TRBV29-1 and TRBJ2-1; 7 nucleotides align to TRBD2. After removal of 1 base from V and 6 bases from J, the junction contained 9 bases not matched to a gene. This CDR3 comprises 15 residues. Germline V gene data show CDR1 as SQVTM and CDR2 as ANQGSEA. In nucleotides, the CDR3 is TGCAGCGTTGAAGTTGGACTAGGTGAAGGCAATGAGCAGTTCTTC. Protein product: CSVEVGLGEGNEQFF.

The J gene is TRBJ2-5, the V gene TRBV14, with D perhaps TRBD2 (6 bases). The CDR3 length is 15 residues. Germline V gene sequence: CDR1 SGHDN, CDR2 FVKESK. V shed 1 base and J shed 7 bases, with 16 bases lying between them. The CDR3 sequence is CASSQAGTGYLTQYF. CDR3 nucleotides: TGTGCCAGCAGCCAAGCCGGGACTGGCTATTTGACCCAGTACTTC.

The chain couples TRBV6-5 to TRBJ2-1; the D is unclear. The CDR3 length is 15 residues. Trimming shortened V by 6 bases and J by 3 bases, and 15 bases separated the two germline ends. The germline V gene encodes CDR1 MNHEY and CDR2 SVGAGI. The CDR3 loop reads CASRTQKPGYNEQFF. The CDR3 DNA reads as TGTGCCAGCAGGACACAGAAACCTGGCTACAATGAGCAGTTCTTC.

This chain connects TRBV3-1 (or the pseudogene TRBV3-2) to TRBJ1-5; D gene unclear. V lost 1 base and J 11 bases, leaving 9 bases between the germline ends. The CDR3 extends over 12 amino acids. Germline V CDR1 and CDR2: LGHDT, YNNKEL (reference sequence). The CDR3 loop reads CASSQALGAQHF. The DNA for the CDR3 is TGTGCCAGCAGCCAAGCCCTGGGCGCCCAGCATTTT.

This chain connects TRBV28 to TRBJ2-6; a possible D gene is TRBD1 (5 bases). The CDR3 spans 15 residues. In germline, CDR1 is MDHEN, CDR2 SYDVKM. V lost 5 bases and J lost 4, with 12 bases in between. CDR3 sequence (DNA): TGTGCCAGCAGTCTCCAAGGGGCCGGGGCCAACGTCCTGACTTTC. It yields the protein CASSLQGAGANVLTF.

This sequence joins TRBV6-5 and TRBJ2-7, with 8 bases identical to TRBD2. The CDR3 is 14 amino acids. The germline V gene encodes CDR1 MNHEY and CDR2 SVGAGI. The V gene end was trimmed by 3 bases and the J gene end by 1 base; junction bases not matched to a gene: 2. The CDR3, as DNA: TGTGCCAGCAGTTATTCTAGCGGGTCCTACGAGCAGTACTTC. This codes for CASSYSSGSYEQYF.

The J gene is TRBJ2-1, the V gene TRBV7-2; 14 bases fit TRBD2. The V gene end was trimmed by 1 base and the J gene end by 10 bases; junction bases not matched to a gene: 6. Germline-derived CDR1 and CDR2 are SGHTA and FQGNSA. The CDR3 contains 16 residues. The CDR3: CASSLGLGLAGGEQFF. DNA for the CDR3: TGTGCCAGCAGCTTAGGATTAGGACTAGCGGGAGGAGAGCAGTTCTTC.

This sequence joins TRBV19 and TRBJ1-1; 8 bases line up with TRBD1. V gave up 6 bases and J gave up 1 base; unmatched junction bases: 1. The CDR3 totals 13 residues. CDR1 and CDR2 from the germline V gene are LNHDA and SQIVND (reference sequence). The CDR3 protein is CASRGQGNTEAFF. In DNA form, the CDR3 reads TGTGCCAGTAGAGGACAGGGGAACACTGAAGCTTTCTTT.

Here the CDR3 DNA reads TGTGCCAGCAGCCGACAGGGGGCAGATACGCAGTATTTT. Amino acid sequence: CASSRQGADTQYF. V is TRBV11-3 and J is TRBJ2-3; TRBD1 aligns across 9 bases. Germline-derived CDR1 and CDR2 are SGHNT and YENEEA. The CDR3 sequence is 13 residues long. J gave up 4 bases and V 5 bases, and 1 base lay outside the gene matches.

This sequence joins TRBV30 and TRBJ2-1, with D possibly being TRBD1 (6 bases). The CDR3 consists of 13 residues. Germline V lookup: CDR1 GTSNPN, CDR2 SVGIG (reference sequence). The V end lost 0 bases, the J end lost 7 bases, and 10 bases lay between the germline ends. Here the CDR3 reads CAWSVGARNEQFF. The CDR3 nucleotides read TGTGCCTGGAGTGTGGGGGCAAGAAATGAGCAGTTCTTC. The entire variable domain, with the rest obtained from reference TRBV30 and TRBJ2-1, is as follows: SQTIHQWPATLVQPVGSPLSLECTVEGTSNPNLYWYRQAAGRGLQLLFYSVGIGQISSEVPQNLSASRPQDRQFILSSKKLLLSDSGFYLCAWSVGARNEQFFGPGTRLTVL.

The chain recombines TRBV5-1 with TRBJ1-2; D ambiguous. The V and J ends lost 8 bases and 1 base respectively, with 12 bases between them. The length of the CDR3 is 13 residues. Per the germline V gene, CDR1 is SGHRS and CDR2 is YFSETQ. The CDR3 DNA sequence: TGCGCCAGTAGCAACAGCCTTAACTATGGCTACACCTTC. Translated, it gives CASSNSLNYGYTF.

V gene TRBV7-2 combines with J gene TRBJ1-5; tentatively, D is TRBD1 (6 bases). Between the trimmed V and J ends, which lost 5 bases and 4 bases, there was a span of 21 bases. Per germline, CDR1 SGHTA and CDR2 FQGNSA. This CDR3 comprises 17 residues. The CDR3 DNA is TGTGCCAGCAGCCCCCTACAGGGTACGGTGAGGAATCAGCCCCAGCATTTT. It codes for CASSPLQGTVRNQPQHF.

J is TRBJ1-4 and V is TRBV6-5; possible D gene TRBD1, 6 bases. The CDR3 runs to 15 residues. V was trimmed by 9 bases and J by 3 bases, leaving 17 bases between them. Germline loops: CDR1 MNHEY, CDR2 SVGAGI. The CDR3 sequence: CASNTVGGPNEKLFF. The DNA for the CDR3 is TGTGCCAGTAACACGGTGGGGGGGCCTAATGAAAAACTGTTTTTT.

This rearrangement joins TRBV28 to TRBJ1-1; maybe TRBD1 (5 bases). This CDR3 region has 11 residues. Deletions cut 2 bases from V and 11 bases from J, with 9 bases between. CDR1 is MDHEN, CDR2 SYDVKM, per germline. The CDR3 here is CASSLTGGAFF. DNA of the CDR3: TGTGCCAGCAGTTTAACCGGGGGGGCTTTCTTT.